This T cell receptor beta chain was found in a study of blood T cell repertoires in COVID-19. About the study: Acute-phase and convalescent COVID-19 samples originated in the United States, Italy and Spain. In each case, the material was cDNA or gDNA derived from T cells, B-cell-depleted T cells, or PBMCs.

This CDR3 is 15 amino acids long. Germline CDR1 and CDR2: KGHSH and LQKENI. The J segment lost 7 bases and the V segment lost 3 bases, leaving 5 bases of the junction unmatched. Source study methods: Reference gene primer amplification in the assay estimated nucleated cell counts. Produced via immunoSEQ multiplex PCR; TCRdb's table is partial and in-frame only. That table gives V, J and clone size, and the DNA gave D and trimming. Of approximately 220,000 clones in the sample, around 80% were seen once. This clone was recorded once. Sequencing input: peripheral blood. This sequence originates from a man aged 35 to 55 with acute or convalescent COVID-19. The chain has TRBV18 and TRBJ1-6, with 8 positions matching TRBD1. Here the CDR3 DNA reads TGTGCCAGCTCACCGACAGGGGAAGGCAATTCACCCCTCCACTTT. Translating gives CASSPTGEGNSPLHF.